This is a list of T cell receptor beta chains from one sample in a study of Ad26.COV2.S vaccination and SARS-CoV-2 variants. Clones were read by immunoSEQ multiplex PCR, and TCRdb kept only the in-frame ones, dropping some. In the table there are hundreds of thousands of clones, about four fifths of which are singletons. This specimen consisted of peripheral blood, obtained in a trial of Ad26.COV2.S vaccine versus placebo. These TCRs come from a person aged 18-65 years who received the Ad26.COV2.S COVID-19 vaccine or a placebo. The CDR3 runs from the conserved cysteine through the conserved F or W. D genes are given only for firm matches. Expanded clones get a size class; other rows say once, few or many, or leave the size out.

v_gene,j_gene,d_gene,abundance,len,CDR3nt,CDR3aa
TRBV10-1,TRBJ1-1,NA,NA,15,TGCGCCAGCAGGACACTAGGGGCAATGAACACTGAAGCTTTCTTT,CASRTLGAMNTEAFF
TRBV4-1,TRBJ2-7,NA,NA,16,TGCGCCAGCAGCCAAGGGGCAGGGAGGAAAAACTACGAGCAGTACTTC,CASSQGAGRKNYEQYF
TRBV5-1,TRBJ1-1,NA,NA,14,TGCGCCAGCAGCTTGTACTCCGAGAACACTGAAGCTTTCTTT,CASSLYSENTEAFF
TRBV5-6,TRBJ1-2,TRBD1,NA,13,TGTGCCAGCAGCTTCACAGGGGCATCTGGCTACACCTTC,CASSFTGASGYTF
TRBV4-1,TRBJ2-7,TRBD2,NA,16,TGCGCCAGCAGCCCCTTTCGGGGTAGCGGGAGATCCGAGCAGTACTTC,CASSPFRGSGRSEQYF
TRBV18,TRBJ1-2,TRBD1,NA,15,TGTGCCAGCTCCCCTCTCGGACAGGTCGACGATGGCTACACCTTC,CASSPLGQVDDGYTF
TRBV9,TRBJ2-3,TRBD1,NA,16,TGTGCCAGCAGCGGACGGACAAGGGGGCGCTCCGATACGCAGTATTTT,CASSGRTRGRSDTQYF
TRBV6-5,TRBJ2-7,TRBD2,NA,15,TGTGCCAGCAGATTAGCGGGAGGAGGCTCCTACGAGCAGTACTTC,CASRLAGGGSYEQYF
TRBV7-2,TRBJ2-2,NA,NA,16,TGTGCCAGCAGCTTAGCGAGACCATCCGGCACCGGGGAGCTGTTTTTT,CASSLARPSGTGELFF
TRBV7-9,TRBJ1-2,NA,NA,14,TGTGCCAGCAGCCGAATAAGTTGGGGGCGCGGCTACACCTTC,CASSRISWGRGYTF
TRBV6-5,TRBJ1-2,TRBD1,NA,12,TGTGCCAGCAGTACAGGGGGGGATGGCTACACCTTC,CASSTGGDGYTF
TRBV7-3,TRBJ2-7,TRBD2,NA,13,TGTGCCAGCAGCCTCGGGGAGGGCTACGAGCAGTACTTC,CASSLGEGYEQYF
TRBV5-4,TRBJ2-3,TRBD1,NA,14,TGTGCCAGCAGCTGGGCAGGGGGAAGAGATACGCAGTATTTT,CASSWAGGRDTQYF
TRBV7-7,TRBJ2-3,TRBD2,NA,19,TGTGCCAGCACAGCACTTCCTAGCGGGGGCCCCTCTCGCACAGATACGCAGTATTTT,CASTALPSGGPSRTDTQYF
TRBV14,TRBJ2-5,TRBD1,NA,14,TGTGCCAGCAGCCAAGGGCGACAGGGCCCGACCCAGTACTTC,CASSQGRQGPTQYF
TRBV7-3,TRBJ2-1,TRBD2,NA,16,TGTGCCAGCAGCTCTCCGGGACTAGCGGGACGCAATGAGCAGTTCTTC,CASSSPGLAGRNEQFF
TRBV5-1,TRBJ2-1,NA,NA,15,TGCGCCAGCAGCTTGGCCGGGGATGACTACAATGAGCAGTTCTTC,CASSLAGDDYNEQFF
TRBV12-3/TRBV12-4,TRBJ1-4,NA,NA,13,TGTGCCAGCAGTTTTACGGGGTCTAAAAAACTGTTTTTT,CASSFTGSKKLFF
TRBV7-9,TRBJ1-6,TRBD1,NA,14,TGTGCCAGCAGCCCCACAGGGGCTAGTTCACCCCTCCACTTT,CASSPTGASSPLHF
TRBV7-3,TRBJ1-1,NA,NA,13,TGTGCCAGCAGCTCTTCACCCAGTGGTGGAGCTTTCTTT,CASSSSPSGGAFF
TRBV27,TRBJ2-7,NA,NA,14,TGTGCCAGCAGTTTAGGGGGTACGGCCTACGAGCAGTACTTC,CASSLGGTAYEQYF
TRBV20-1,TRBJ2-5,NA,NA,16,TGCAGTGCTAGTAGCCGGGGAGGCCCAGGGGGAGAGACCCAGTACTTC,CSASSRGGPGGETQYF
TRBV6-1,TRBJ1-2,NA,many,14,TGTGCCAGCAGTGAAATAGAAGGGTGGAATGGCTACACCTTC,CASSEIEGWNGYTF
TRBV19,TRBJ1-2,NA,NA,13,TGTGCCAGTAAATGGAGGGAGGGCTATGGCTACACCTTC,CASKWREGYGYTF
TRBV28,TRBJ1-1,NA,NA,12,TGTGCCAGCAGTCTACTGAACACTGAAGCTTTCTTT,CASSLLNTEAFF